These T cell receptor beta chains were read from a single sample in a study of blood T cell repertoires in COVID-19. TCRdb's table, derived via immunoSEQ multiplex PCR, lists solely in-frame clones and lacks some. The table records approximately 220,000 clones, 83% of them present only once. Sample: peripheral blood. These receptors were obtained from a woman aged 45-65 years with acute or convalescent COVID-19. CDR3s leave out the opening cysteine and the closing phenylalanine or tryptophan. Some rows mark clone size as missing; the rest say once, few, many or name a class of expanded clone.

V,size,J,CDR3
TRBV5-1,-,TRBJ2-1,ASTPWDRGRNEQF
TRBV18,-,TRBJ1-5,ASSMGQGDNQPQH
TRBV19,-,TRBJ2-7,ASSIATSGSSLGQY
TRBV6-2/TRBV6-3,-,TRBJ2-2,ASSRKRAGGELF
TRBV11-3,-,TRBJ2-2,ASSLTTTGELF
TRBV2,-,TRBJ2-1,ASSGRGTSGNNEQF
TRBV5-1,-,TRBJ2-1,ASSPAPGTYNEQF
TRBV14,-,TRBJ2-6,ASSPNTGPPSGANVLT
TRBV4-1,once,TRBJ2-1,ASSRAPNEQF
TRBV5-1,once,TRBJ2-7,ASSGNLAGEGEQY